Shown below are 19 T cell receptor beta chains from a single sample sequenced in a study of T cells in Graves' hyperthyroidism and ophthalmopathy. RNA transcripts were the template for amplifying TCR beta CDR3 regions. HTBI primers were employed in a first-round RT-PCR of the TCR CDR3. TCRdb reanalysed the multiplex PCR reads using MiXCR and keeps one entry per CDR3 protein. This sample yields fewer than 750,000 distinct CDR3 sequences, of which more than 12% are seen a single time; around 13% belongs to the top ten. Material for sequencing was blood. The receptors derive from a woman between 45 and 65 years old with Graves' ophthalmopathy.

This clonotype was seen repeatedly, ten times or more. This rearrangement joins TRBV6-2 or TRBV6-3 to TRBJ2-5; TRBD1 aligns across 11 bases. The CDR3 has 16 amino acids. The germline V gene has CDR1 MNHEY and CDR2 SVGEGT. The V gene end was trimmed by 1 base and the J gene end by 5 bases; junction bases not matched to a gene: 6. CDR3 region: CASSYFPGQGAETQYF. CDR3 sequence (DNA): TGTGCCAGCAGTTACTTCCCCGGACAGGGGGCCGAGACCCAGTACTTC.

The chain links TRBV5-4 to TRBJ2-2; the D gene is possibly TRBD1 (6 bases). Per germline, CDR1 SGHNT and CDR2 YYREEE (reference sequence). The CDR3 is 16 amino acids. V dropped 5 bases and J dropped 0 bases, with 14 bases sitting between them. The CDR3 region is CASRNQGTSNTGELFF. CDR3 in DNA: TGTGCCAGCAGGAACCAGGGGACCTCGAACACCGGGGAGCTGTTTTTT.

This clonotype has a count of ten or more. V gene TRBV7-6 combines with J gene TRBJ2-2; TRBD2 might be the D (6 bases). V was clipped by 4 bases and J by 5 bases, with 17 bases between them. CDR3 size: 16 residues. Per germline, CDR1 SGHVS and CDR2 FNYEAQ. CDR3 nucleotides: TGTGCCAGCAGCTCAGGTGGGGGAGGTTTGACCGGGGAGCTGTTTTTT. Protein sequence: CASSSGGGGLTGELFF.

The rearrangement uses TRBV25-1 and TRBJ2-5, with D possibly being TRBD1 or TRBD2 (5 bases each). This CDR3 comprises 11 residues. Looked up from germline, CDR1 is MGHDK and CDR2 is SYGVNS. V was pared by 2 bases and J by 11 bases, with 9 bases between. In DNA, the CDR3 is TGTGCCAGCAGTGAAGTGGGACCGCAGTACTTC. Its translation: CASSEVGPQYF. Filled out from reference TRBV25-1 and TRBJ2-5, the complete variable domain reads EADIYQTPRYLVIGTGKKITLECSQTMGHDKMYWYQQDPGMELHLIHYSYGVNSTEKGDLSSESTVSRIRTEHFPLTLESARPSHTSQYLCASSEVGPQYFGPGTRLLVL.

This clonotype was found many times. This chain links TRBV6-2 or TRBV6-3 with TRBJ1-5; D might be TRBD1 (6 bases). The V end was cut by 2 bases, the J end by 4 bases, with 21 bases between. CDR1 and CDR2 (germline): MNHEY, SVGEGT. The CDR3 extends over 18 amino acids. The CDR3 region is CASSYRFGTGSINQPQHF. For the CDR3, the DNA is TGTGCCAGCAGTTACAGATTTGGTACAGGGAGCATAAATCAGCCCCAGCATTTT.

This clonotype was found many times. The rearrangement joins TRBV11-2 to TRBJ1-6; D unclear. The CDR3 runs 14 residues. Germline V lookup: CDR1 SGHAT, CDR2 FQNNGV. V was pared by 1 base and J by 10 bases, with 11 bases between. The DNA of the CDR3 is TGTGCCAGCAGCTTAGCCCGCGAGCGATCACCCCTCCACTTT. Protein sequence: CASSLARERSPLHF.

This clonotype was observed many times. The rearrangement uses TRBV6-2 or TRBV6-3 and TRBJ1-4; 8 positions agree with TRBD1. Unmatched junction bases numbered 11, after V lost 6 bases and J lost 5 bases. Germline V gene lookup returns CDR1 MNHEY and CDR2 SVGEGT. The CDR3 totals 16 residues. This CDR3 reads CASRSGTGGWNEKLFF. DNA of the CDR3: TGTGCCAGCAGATCCGGAACAGGGGGATGGAATGAAAAACTGTTTTTT.

There are many counts of this clonotype. The chain combines TRBV7-2 with TRBJ2-7, with TRBD1 matching over 9 bases. The CDR3 consists of 17 residues. The V gene end was trimmed by 5 bases and the J gene end by 4 bases; junction bases not matched to a gene: 15. Germline values: CDR1 SGHTA, CDR2 FQGNSA. The CDR3 spells CASSGGVGTGSWYEQYF. CDR3 sequence (DNA): TGTGCCAGCAGCGGAGGGGTGGGGACAGGGAGTTGGTACGAGCAGTACTTC.

This clonotype was found many times. The chain employs TRBV10-3 and TRBJ2-1; 9 bases line up with TRBD2. Germline V gives CDR1 ENHRY, CDR2 SYGVKD. The CDR3 runs to 16 residues. J lost 5 bases, V lost 6 bases, and 11 bases had no gene match. CDR3 loop: CAIRFSGSGADNEQFF. CDR3 in DNA: TGTGCCATCAGGTTTAGCGGGAGTGGCGCTGACAATGAGCAGTTCTTC.

This clonotype has at least ten counts. The chain carries TRBV29-1 and TRBJ2-5, with D maybe TRBD1 (5 bases). The CDR3 is 14 residues long. Trimming pared 2 bases from V and 4 bases from J, leaving 14 bases between. Germline V gene sequence: CDR1 SQVTM, CDR2 ANQGSEA. The chain's CDR3 is CSVEQAGWGETQYF. The DNA of the CDR3 is TGCAGCGTTGAACAGGCAGGGTGGGGAGAGACCCAGTACTTC.

CDR3 bases: TGCGCCAGCAGCCAAGATCATTTCGGGGGGAGTTGGCAGCCCCAGCATTTT. It translates to CASSQDHFGGSWQPQHF. The chain couples TRBV4-1 to TRBJ1-5; the D gene is possibly TRBD1 (5 bases). CDR1 is MGHRA, CDR2 YSYEKL, per germline. This CDR3 is built from 17 residues. V lost 0 bases, J lost 7 bases, and 19 bases lay in between.

This clonotype appeared many times. V and J are TRBV5-1 and TRBJ2-3; D might be TRBD1 or TRBD2, each matching 6 bases. This CDR3 region has 14 residues. V was shortened by 5 bases and J by 5 bases, with 15 bases between the two germline ends. Germline lookup yields CDR1 SGHRS and CDR2 YFSETQ. CDR3 nucleotide sequence: TGCGCCAGCAGGTCCGCGGGGACACTAGATACGCAGTATTTT. It codes for CASRSAGTLDTQYF. Supplemented by reference TRBV5-1 and TRBJ2-3, the full variable domain reads KAGVTQTPRYLIKTRGQQVTLSCSPISGHRSVSWYQQTPGQGLQFLFEYFSETQRNKGNFPGRFSGRQFSNSRSEMNVSTLELGDSALYLCASRSAGTLDTQYFGPGTRLTVL.

This clonotype showed up many times. The rearrangement joins TRBV5-1 to TRBJ2-1; 7 bases match TRBD2. This CDR3 has 15 amino acids. The V segment lost 3 bases and the J segment 0 bases; nucleotides outside the gene matches: 3. The germline V gene has CDR1 SGHRS and CDR2 YFSETQ. The DNA of the CDR3 is TGCGCCAGCAGCTGGGTAGCGGGCTCCTACAATGAGCAGTTCTTC. Translated, it gives CASSWVAGSYNEQFF. Drawing the rest from reference TRBV5-1 and TRBJ2-1, the complete variable domain is KAGVTQTPRYLIKTRGQQVTLSCSPISGHRSVSWYQQTPGQGLQFLFEYFSETQRNKGNFPGRFSGRQFSNSRSEMNVSTLELGDSALYLCASSWVAGSYNEQFFGPGTRLTVL.

This clonotype was observed many times. The V call is TRBV6-2 or TRBV6-3, the J call TRBJ2-2; D is uncertain. CDR3 length equals 13 residues. Between the trimmed V and J ends, which lost 4 bases and 5 bases, there was a span of 8 bases. CDR1 and CDR2 from the germline V gene are MNHEY and SVGEGT. CDR3 in DNA: TGTGCCAGCAGTTCCTTTGAGACCGGGGAGCTGTTTTTT. Protein: CASSSFETGELFF.

The sample holds a few counts of this clonotype. This sequence may be a read error, since a much larger clone differs from it by one base. The chain carries TRBV20-1 and TRBJ2-3; TRBD2 matches at 16 bases. The CDR3 consists of 14 residues. Per germline, CDR1 DFQATT and CDR2 SNEGSKA (reference sequence). J gave up 6 bases and V 5 bases, and 2 bases lay outside the gene matches. This CDR3 reads CSAGTSGRADTQYF. CDR3 in DNA: TGCAGTGCTGGGACTAGCGGGAGGGCGGATACGCAGTATTTT.

At least ten counts were recorded for this clonotype. The J gene is TRBJ2-7, the V gene TRBV10-3, with D unresolved. Trimming took 0 bases from V and 4 from J, leaving 4 bases between them. Germline V CDR1 and CDR2: ENHRY, SYGVKD. The CDR3 is 12 amino acids. For the CDR3, the DNA is TGTGCCATCAGTGAGTCATCTTACGAGCAGTACTTC. It specifies CAISESSYEQYF.

This clonotype came up many times. J is TRBJ1-2 and V is TRBV5-1; D uncertain. Germline values: CDR1 SGHRS, CDR2 YFSETQ. V shed 5 bases and J shed 6 bases, with 20 bases lying between them. The CDR3 is 15 amino acids. CDR3 in DNA: TGCGCCAGCAGTCCTGGATCTAAAAGGCCAGATGGCTACACCTTC. Amino acid sequence: CASSPGSKRPDGYTF.

The sample holds many counts of this clonotype. In DNA form, the CDR3 reads TGTGCCAGCAGATCCTCTCTCCAAGAGACCCAGTACTTC. It translates to CASRSSLQETQYF. The J gene is TRBJ2-5, the V gene TRBV6-2 or TRBV6-3; D ambiguous. V lost 6 bases and J lost 1, with 9 bases in between. CDR1 is MNHEY, CDR2 SVGEGT, per germline. The CDR3 has 13 residues.

This clonotype was counted at least ten times. Here the CDR3 DNA reads TGTGCCAGTAGTATGGGACAGGGAGTCTACGAGCAGTACTTC. It yields the protein CASSMGQGVYEQYF. The chain couples TRBV19 to TRBJ2-7; 9 bases are a match to TRBD1. Germline V gene data show CDR1 as LNHDA and CDR2 as SQIVND (reference sequence). V dropped 3 bases and J dropped 3; count of bases not matched to a gene: 3. CDR3 length: 14 amino acids.